These 8 T cell receptor beta chains were all obtained from the same sample, sequenced in a study of T-cell memory formation after mild COVID-19. TCRdb reanalysed the 5' RACE reads using MiXCR and keeps one entry per CDR3 protein. The sample has just over 400,000 distinct CDR3 sequences, less than 25% seen once; the top ten hold under 15%. Material for sequencing was PBMCs or a T cell subset sorted from them (not recorded which). All receptors derive from an adult woman who had mild COVID-19 (a few samples of this study predate the infection). Cell type and time point are not known.

This chain links TRBV4-3 with TRBJ2-1, with 8 nucleotides matching TRBD2. Germline V gene sequence: CDR1 LGHNA, CDR2 YSLEER. After removal of 1 base from V and 2 bases from J, the junction contained 4 bases not matched to a gene. The CDR3 sequence is 16 residues long. For the CDR3, the DNA is TGCGCCAGCAGCCAAGGTGGTAGCGGGGCCTACAATGAGCAGTTCTTC. Amino acids: CASSQGGSGAYNEQFF.

This clonotype has only a few counts. The chain couples TRBV7-3 to TRBJ1-1; D is ambiguous. Trimming stripped 0 bases from V and 0 bases from J, with 23 bases between. The CDR3 runs to 20 residues. Germline-derived CDR1 and CDR2 are SGHTA and FQGTGA. This CDR3 reads CASSLTPGLALGNLNTEAFF. CDR3 in DNA: TGTGCCAGCAGCTTAACCCCTGGTCTGGCCTTGGGGAATTTGAACACTGAAGCTTTCTTT. Full variable domain (outside the CDR3, taken from reference TRBV7-3 and TRBJ1-1): GAGVSQTPSNKVTEKGKYVELRCDPISGHTALYWYRQSLGQGPEFLIYFQGTGAADDSGLPNDRFFAVRPEGSVSTLKIQRTERGDSAVYLCASSLTPGLALGNLNTEAFFGQGTRLTVV.

This clonotype was seen more than once but under ten times. The chain recombines TRBV12-3 or TRBV12-4 with TRBJ2-2, with 9 positions matching TRBD1. The CDR3 runs 15 residues. V was clipped by 3 bases and J by 6 bases; unmatched bases: 5. The CDR3 here is CASSFRTGGSGELFF. CDR3 sequence (DNA): TGTGCCAGCAGTTTTCGTACAGGGGGCTCCGGGGAGCTGTTTTTT.

A few counts support this clonotype. V usage is TRBV9 and J usage is TRBJ2-7; TRBD1 agrees at 9 bases. The germline V gene encodes CDR1 SGDLS and CDR2 YYNGEE. V lost 3 bases and J lost 2; bases outside the gene matches: 3. CDR3 length: 14 residues. CDR3 residues: CASSAGQGTYEQYF. DNA for the CDR3: TGTGCCAGCAGCGCGGGACAGGGAACCTACGAGCAGTACTTC.

This clonotype was observed a handful of times. This chain uses TRBV24-1 with TRBJ2-1; a weak D match, TRBD2 (5 bases). V lost 5 bases to trimming and J lost 9 bases, with 16 bases between them. CDR3 length: 14 residues. CDR1 is KGHDR and CDR2 is SFDVKD in the germline V gene. CDR3 loop: CATSGWSSFGEQFF. CDR3 nucleotide sequence: TGTGCCACCAGTGGGTGGTCTAGCTTTGGTGAGCAGTTCTTC.

The chain uses TRBV5-1 and TRBJ2-1, with 10 positions matching TRBD2. The germline V gene encodes CDR1 SGHRS and CDR2 YFSETQ. With 3 bases clipped from V and 3 bases from J, the junction kept 6 bases outside the gene matches. The CDR3 extends over 16 amino acids. The DNA for the CDR3 is TGCGCCAGCAGCTCCACTAGCGGGGTCCACTACAATGAGCAGTTCTTC. Translation gives CASSSTSGVHYNEQFF.

This clonotype occurred a few times. V usage is TRBV21-1 and J usage is TRBJ2-3. TRBV21-1 has pseudogene status. The CDR3 has 15 amino acids. The CDR3 sequence is CASSAMRFVWPVDSF. As DNA, the CDR3 is TGTGCCAGCAGCGCCATGAGATTCGTCTGGCCGGTAGATAGTTTT.

In its sample, this clonotype was seen a few times. The gene calls are TRBV4-3 and TRBJ2-1; 14 bases align to TRBD2. The ends lost 2 bases at V and 9 bases at J; junction bases unmatched: 6. In germline, CDR1 is LGHNA, CDR2 YSLEER. This CDR3 has 16 residues. The CDR3 DNA reads TGCGCCAGCAGCCAACAGACTAGCGGGAGGGGAGGTGAGCAGTTCTTC. This translates into CASSQQTSGRGGEQFF.